A selection of T cell receptor beta chains follows, all from one sample in a study of cytomegalovirus exposure and HLA in healthy donors. The assay was immunoSEQ multiplex PCR, and TCRdb's table has in-frame clones only and misses some. The sample shows over 150,000 clones, around 85% of them seen only once. The sequenced material came from PBMCs. These TCRs come from a woman aged 25-40 years in good health and CMV-seronegative. CDR3s include the opening cysteine and the closing phenylalanine or tryptophan.

>TRBJ1-2|TRBV10-3
CAIGSGNYGYTF
>TRBJ2-7|TRBV27
CASSTPTGRYEQYF
>TRBJ2-1|TRBV6-5
CASRLGLAGEQFF
>TRBJ1-2|TRBV7-8
CASSGGHPRIYGYTF
>TRBJ2-5|TRBV6-6
CASSLRQVGETQYF
>TRBJ1-1|TRBV6-5
CASSYMGVAEAFF
>TRBJ2-7|TRBV5-5
CASSHGRTGPAYEQYF
>TRBJ1-2|TRBV6-5
CASSRGGLGYGYTF
>TRBJ1-5|TRBV15
CATSQGQNNQPQHF
>TRBJ2-7|TRBV6-5
CASRTSGSWYEQYF
>TRBJ2-7|TRBV7-2
CASSPPRRGSSYEQYF
>TRBJ2-3|TRBV7-2
CASSLDPSGSTDTQYF
>TRBJ2-7|TRBV5-5
CASSLAGSTYEQYF
>TRBJ1-3|TRBV7-2
CASSQYSAGNTIYF
>TRBJ2-1|TRBV4-1
CASADGLAPYNEQFF
>TRBJ1-1|TRBV7-7
CASSLPRTTEAFF
>TRBJ1-2|TRBV7-2
CASSLGGQAGHGYTF
>TRBJ1-1|TRBV6-5
CASVQGAEAFF
>TRBJ1-3|TRBV5-1
CASSTGLRGQGPGGNTIYF
>TRBJ2-1|TRBV28
CASSRLAGDTGGQFF
>TRBJ2-4|TRBV5-1
CASSLSSYKNIQYF
>TRBJ2-1|TRBV9
CASSAEGTVEFF
>TRBJ1-1|TRBV30
CAWRMDSRDEAFF
>TRBJ1-4|TRBV7-8
CASSFDKGFNEKLFF
>TRBJ1-2|TRBV4-1
CASSRTRDRDNYGYTF
>TRBJ1-2|TRBV7-8
CASSQQGGANYGYTF
>TRBJ2-3|TRBV30
CAWSALRTSGRRTDTQYF
>TRBJ2-3|TRBV18
CASSPSTGGLAGSTDTQYF
>TRBJ2-2|TRBV19
CASLGDRVGELFF
>TRBJ2-7|TRBV5-6
CASRESGTSAYEQYF
>TRBJ1-2|TRBV27
CASSSGQGRYGYTF
>TRBJ2-1|TRBV27
CASSPTGLAGAINEQFF
>TRBJ1-3|TRBV6-6
CASQSTSGNTIYF
>TRBJ1-6|TRBV10-3
CAPGPRGADSPLHF
>TRBJ1-5|TRBV9
CASSAGGRGQPQHF
>TRBJ2-2|TRBV9
CASSVDPQGPNTGELFF
>TRBJ2-1|TRBV10-1
CASKLRGDGNEQFF
>TRBJ2-3|TRBV7-9
CASSSTDTQYF
>TRBJ2-5|TRBV11-2
CASSRLGTREGETQYF
>TRBJ2-3|TRBV25-1
CASSDNRGRTDTQYF
>TRBJ2-7|TRBV27
CASSLSPDGEQYF
>TRBJ1-2|TRBV5-4
CASSLDRHRGYTF